The 27 T cell receptor beta chains below all came from one sample that was sequenced in a study of blood T cell repertoires in COVID-19. Data came from immunoSEQ multiplex PCR; TCRdb stores just in-frame clones and leaves some out. In the table there are about 52,000 clones, about 85% of which are singletons. The sequenced sample consisted of peripheral blood. These receptors all stem from a human donor in a cohort sampled during active COVID-19.

The chain uses TRBV9 and TRBJ2-1; TRBD2 aligns across 12 bases. Per the germline V gene, CDR1 is SGDLS and CDR2 is YYNGEE. The CDR3 covers 15 residues. V trimming: 1 base; J trimming: 7 bases; junction bases outside the gene matches: 3. CDR3 DNA: TGTGCCAGCAGCGTAACTAGCGGGAGGATAAATGAGCAGTTCTTC. Translated: CASSVTSGRINEQFF. Combining the CDR3 with reference TRBV9 and TRBJ2-1 gives the whole variable domain DSGVTQTPKHLITATGQRVTLRCSPRSGDLSVYWYQQSLDQGLQFLIQYYNGEERAKGNILERFSAQQFPDLHSELNLSSLELGDSALYFCASSVTSGRINEQFFGPGTRLTVL.

The chain carries TRBV3-1 (or the pseudogene TRBV3-2) and TRBJ1-2; D not resolved. Looked up from germline, CDR1 is LGHDT and CDR2 is YNNKEL (reference sequence). V was trimmed by 2 bases and J by 8 bases, leaving 21 bases between them. This CDR3 has 16 amino acids. The CDR3 sequence: CASSQSSTGRPLGYTF. For the CDR3, the DNA is TGTGCCAGCAGCCAATCAAGTACTGGGAGACCGCTGGGCTACACCTTC.

The chain recombines TRBV2 with TRBJ1-4, with 9 positions matching TRBD1. Trimming cost V 6 bases and J 4 bases; bases outside gene matches: 6. Per germline, CDR1 SNHLY and CDR2 FYNNEI. The CDR3 runs to 15 residues. In DNA form, the CDR3 reads TGTGCCAGCAGACCTCGGACAGGGGTTAATGAAAAACTGTTTTTT. Its translation: CASRPRTGVNEKLFF.

This chain connects TRBV19 to TRBJ1-3; D is unclear. Trimming pared 6 bases from V and 3 bases from J, leaving 9 bases between. The CDR3 extends over 13 amino acids. Germline CDR1 reads LNHDA; CDR2 reads SQIVND (reference sequence). CDR3 in amino acids: CASRPSGGNTIYF. The CDR3 DNA sequence: TGTGCCAGTAGGCCGAGCGGTGGAAACACCATATATTTT.

This clone is deemed medium-sized (0.01 to 0.1%). The chain links TRBV3-1 (or the pseudogene TRBV3-2) to TRBJ2-1, with 10 bases matching TRBD1. The J segment lost 7 bases and the V segment lost 4 bases, leaving 10 bases of the junction unmatched. This CDR3 contains 16 residues. Germline-derived CDR1 and CDR2 are LGHDT and YNNKEL (reference sequence). The CDR3 loop is CASSLRPGQGFNEQFF. The CDR3 coding sequence is TGTGCCAGCAGCCTTCGACCGGGACAGGGGTTTAATGAGCAGTTCTTC.

The gene calls are TRBV11-2 and TRBJ2-2, with a tentative D call TRBD1 (6 bases). Per the germline V gene, CDR1 is SGHAT and CDR2 is FQNNGV. Trimming took 5 bases from V and 6 from J, leaving 22 bases between them. This CDR3 region has 17 residues. CDR3 loop: CASSRSLIQGWAGELFF. The CDR3 DNA follows: TGTGCCAGCAGCCGCTCCCTGATACAGGGTTGGGCCGGGGAGCTGTTTTTT.

V is TRBV28 and J is TRBJ1-5; the match to TRBD1 covers 7 bases. Germline trimming cut 6 bases from V and 6 bases from J; bases unmatched to any gene: 14. CDR1 is MDHEN and CDR2 is SYDVKM in the germline V gene. This CDR3 has 16 residues. CDR3 region: CASSTLRTGEAQPQHF. The CDR3 DNA reads TGTGCCAGCAGCACTCTTCGGACAGGCGAGGCTCAGCCCCAGCATTTT.

CDR3 amino acids: CASSVFRTTRNTEAFF. In DNA, the CDR3 is TGCGCCAGCAGCGTATTCCGGACTACCCGGAACACTGAAGCTTTCTTT. V and J are TRBV5-1 and TRBJ1-1; D remains ambiguous. This CDR3 spans 16 amino acids. V dropped 4 bases and J dropped 1 base, with 17 bases sitting between them. Germline V gene sequence: CDR1 SGHRS, CDR2 YFSETQ.

V and J are TRBV20-1 and TRBJ1-2, with D possibly TRBD1 on 5 matching bases. Trimming took 3 bases from V and 5 from J, leaving 7 bases between them. This CDR3 region has 11 residues. Germline-derived CDR1 and CDR2 are DFQATT and SNEGSKA (reference sequence). The CDR3 DNA follows: TGCAGTGCTAGCGCAGGGTATGGCTACACCTTC. Its protein is CSASAGYGYTF.

The V and J genes are TRBV6-5 and TRBJ2-5, with 8 bases aligning to TRBD1. Germline values: CDR1 MNHEY, CDR2 SVGAGI. Germline trimming cut 6 bases from V and 5 bases from J; bases unmatched to any gene: 5. The CDR3 is 13 residues long. The CDR3 spells CASSRDRSETQYF. The CDR3 DNA sequence: TGTGCCAGCAGCCGGGACAGGTCGGAGACCCAGTACTTC.

The chain combines TRBV3-1 (or the pseudogene TRBV3-2) with TRBJ1-5; no clear D. CDR3 length equals 15 residues. Germline V gene data show CDR1 as LGHDT and CDR2 as YNNKEL (reference sequence). The V gene lost 2 bases and the J gene lost 0 bases, with 8 bases spanning the gap. This CDR3 reads CASSQLPYSNQPQHF. The DNA of the CDR3 is TGTGCCAGCAGCCAACTCCCCTATAGCAATCAGCCCCAGCATTTT.

The gene calls are TRBV18 and TRBJ1-5; perhaps TRBD1 as D (6 bases). Germline loops: CDR1 KGHSH, CDR2 LQKENI. V lost 8 bases and J 5 bases, leaving 13 bases between the germline ends. The CDR3 length is 13 residues. CDR3 nucleotide sequence: TGTGCCAGCAGGGGGGGTCAGGATCAGCCCCAGCATTTT. Protein sequence: CASRGGQDQPQHF.

This clone turned up a few times. V gene TRBV2 combines with J gene TRBJ2-7, with TRBD1 as a possible D gene (5 bases). The CDR3 length is 13 residues. Germline CDR1 and CDR2: SNHLY and FYNNEI. Trimming cost V 6 bases and J 2 bases, with 11 bases left between them. CDR3 bases: TGTGCCAGCAGCTCTAGGGGAACCTACGAGCAGTACTTC. Residues: CASSSRGTYEQYF.

The chain has TRBV30 and TRBJ1-2; D perhaps matches TRBD1 (5 bases). CDR1 and CDR2 from the germline V gene are GTSNPN and SVGIG (reference sequence). The V end lost 2 bases, the J end lost 4 bases, and 8 bases lay between the germline ends. The CDR3 covers 12 residues. DNA for the CDR3: TGTGCCTGGAGTCTCGACAGCTATGGCTACACCTTC. It specifies CAWSLDSYGYTF. Full variable domain (remainder filled in from reference TRBV30 and TRBJ1-2): SQTIHQWPATLVQPVGSPLSLECTVEGTSNPNLYWYRQAAGRGLQLLFYSVGIGQISSEVPQNLSASRPQDRQFILSSKKLLLSDSGFYLCAWSLDSYGYTFGSGTRLTVV.

V and J are TRBV30 and TRBJ2-2; 7 bases agree with TRBD2. CDR3 length equals 17 residues. Germline V gene lookup returns CDR1 GTSNPN and CDR2 SVGIG (reference sequence). The junction had 10 bases not matched to a gene; V was cut back by 1 base and J by 2 bases. The CDR3 spells CAWSGAGRGKNTGELFF. DNA of the CDR3: TGTGCCTGGAGTGGAGCGGGACGGGGTAAAAACACCGGGGAGCTGTTTTTT.

V gene TRBV2 combines with J gene TRBJ2-5; weak D call: TRBD2 (5 bases). The CDR3 has 12 residues. The V end was cut by 7 bases, the J end by 7 bases, with 13 bases between. Germline CDR1 reads SNHLY; CDR2 reads FYNNEI. The CDR3 region has the DNA TGTGCCAGCAAGGAAGTGGAGGCGACCCAGTACTTC. Translation gives CASKEVEATQYF.

Points on this clone: At the DNA level, this CDR3 is encoded by other sequences in the same sample as well. V usage is TRBV11-3 and J usage is TRBJ2-2; the match to TRBD1 covers 10 bases. CDR3 size: 14 residues. Trimming cost V 1 base and J 9 bases; bases outside gene matches: 2. Germline-derived CDR1 and CDR2 are SGHNT and YENEEA. The CDR3 DNA reads as TGTGCCAGCAGCTTAGGGACAGGGGGTCGGGAGCTGTTTTTT. Translating gives CASSLGTGGRELFF.

This chain uses TRBV3-1 (or the pseudogene TRBV3-2) with TRBJ1-2; D not resolved. The CDR3 totals 12 residues. Trimming stripped 4 bases from V and 4 bases from J, with 7 bases between. Germline CDR1 LGHDT, CDR2 YNNKEL (reference sequence). Here the CDR3 reads CASSPGSYGYTF. In DNA, the CDR3 is TGTGCCAGCAGCCCCGGGAGCTATGGCTACACCTTC.

The chain is built from TRBV2 and TRBJ2-5; tentatively, D is TRBD1 (5 bases). This CDR3 has 12 residues. Germline V gives CDR1 SNHLY, CDR2 FYNNEI. Trimming took 6 bases from V and 3 from J, leaving 8 bases between them. CDR3: CASRSDKETQYF. The CDR3 DNA reads as TGTGCCAGCAGATCGGACAAAGAGACCCAGTACTTC. Drawing the rest from reference TRBV2 and TRBJ2-5, the complete variable domain is EPEVTQTPSHQVTQMGQEVILRCVPISNHLYFYWYRQILGQKVEFLVSFYNNEISEKSEIFDDQFSVERPDGSNFTLKIRSTKLEDSAMYFCASRSDKETQYFGPGTRLLVL.

The CDR3 protein is CASSLLLAGRTDTQYF. The CDR3 DNA reads as TGTGCCAGCAGTCTCCTTCTAGCGGGACGCACAGATACGCAGTATTTT. This chain uses TRBV28 with TRBJ2-3; 9 bases fit TRBD2. Germline V lookup: CDR1 MDHEN, CDR2 SYDVKM. The CDR3 is made up of 16 amino acids. V was clipped by 5 bases and J by 1 base; unmatched bases: 7.

Written as DNA, the CDR3 is TGTGCCAGCACCCAGGGACAGCTGAACACTGAAGCTTTCTTT. This encodes CASTQGQLNTEAFF. The rearrangement joins TRBV5-4 to TRBJ1-1; TRBD1 aligns across 7 bases. Germline V gene data show CDR1 as SGHNT and CDR2 as YYREEE (reference sequence). V was pared by 6 bases and J by 0 bases, with 5 bases of the junction left unmatched. This CDR3 has 14 residues.

The rearrangement links TRBV6-5 to TRBJ2-7; D is perhaps TRBD1 (6 bases). V lost 2 bases, J lost 3 bases, and 11 bases lay in between. From germline, CDR1 is MNHEY and CDR2 SVGAGI. CDR3 size: 14 residues. CDR3 nucleotide sequence: TGTGCCAGCAGTTACAAGGACAGAAACTACGAGCAGTACTTC. This translates into CASSYKDRNYEQYF.

The chain carries TRBV15 and TRBJ2-1; TRBD2 agrees at 7 bases. The CDR3 runs to 18 residues. Trimming took 0 bases from V and 4 from J; bases not matched to a gene: 12. CDR1 and CDR2 (germline): LNHNV, YYDKDF (reference sequence). CDR3 DNA: TGTGCCACCAGCAGAGATTGGGGAGGGCCGGGCGGGTACAATGAGCAGTTCTTC. Its protein product is CATSRDWGGPGGYNEQFF.

This clone was found a few times. The chain has TRBV4-1 and TRBJ1-6; TRBD1 aligns across 9 bases. The CDR3 is 14 residues long. The germline gives CDR1 MGHRA, CDR2 YSYEKL. Trimming cost V 5 bases and J 8 bases; bases outside gene matches: 4. The CDR3 sequence is CASSIRDRDSPLHF. In DNA, the CDR3 is TGCGCCAGCAGCATCCGGGACAGGGATTCACCCCTCCACTTT.

The V gene is TRBV6-4, the J gene TRBJ1-2; D perhaps matches TRBD1 (6 bases). The V end was cut by 0 bases, the J end by 4 bases, with 9 bases between. The germline V gene encodes CDR1 MRHNA and CDR2 SNTAGT. There are 14 residues in the CDR3. The CDR3 DNA follows: TGTGCCAGCAGTGACTCCCCGGACAGCTATGGCTACACCTTC. It codes for CASSDSPDSYGYTF.

The chain employs TRBV30 and TRBJ1-3, with D hard to call. With 2 bases removed from V and 4 bases from J, the gap between germline ends came to 9 bases. CDR3 length equals 13 residues. The V gene's germline CDR1 is GTSNPN and CDR2 SVGIG (reference sequence). The CDR3 spells CAWSKTRGNTIYF. DNA of the CDR3: TGTGCCTGGAGTAAAACGCGGGGAAACACCATATATTTT.

The gene calls are TRBV18 and TRBJ1-1; tentative D call: TRBD1 (5 bases). V was shortened by 3 bases and J by 6 bases, with 14 bases between the two germline ends. CDR1 is KGHSH, CDR2 LQKENI, per germline. The CDR3 totals 14 residues. CDR3 nucleotides: TGTGCCAGCTCACCCTACCCGGGGGAGGCTGAAGCTTTCTTT. It is translated as CASSPYPGEAEAFF.